Sequencing of this TCR beta chain was carried out in a study of shared clonotypes between healthy human individuals. V dropped 5 bases and J dropped 0 bases, with 14 bases sitting between them. Germline CDR1 and CDR2: SGHVS and FNYEAQ. This CDR3 comprises 16 residues. The table came from immunoSEQ multiplex PCR; TCRdb's copy has only in-frame clones and leaves some out. The sample holds some 500,000 clones, 75% to 80% seen once. With respect to this clone: A much larger clone sits a single nucleotide away, making a read error possible.

V is TRBV7-6 and J is TRBJ2-1; maybe TRBD2 (6 bases). The source is a woman aged 40 to 50 in good health. Some clones in this sample may be carry-over from other donors' samples. Sequenced material: PBMCs. The DNA for the CDR3 is TGTGCCAGCAGCCCCCCCGCGACTAGCTCCTACAATGAGCAGTTCTTC. Translating it yields CASSPPATSSYNEQFF. Drawing the rest from reference TRBV7-6 and TRBJ2-1, the complete variable domain is GAGVSQSPRYKVTKRGQDVALRCDPISGHVSLYWYRQALGQGPEFLTYFNYEAQQDKSGLPNDRFSAERPEGSISTLTIQRTEQRDSAMYRCASSPPATSSYNEQFFGPGTRLTVL.